This paragraph reports one TCR beta chain. Trimming stripped 2 bases from V and 7 bases from J, with 15 bases between. This CDR3 has 15 amino acids. Germline V lookup: CDR1 SGHRS, CDR2 YFSETQ. This sample is drawn from a study of T cells in Graves' hyperthyroidism and ophthalmopathy. Blood dates from first hyperthyroidism diagnosis, before any ophthalmopathy symptoms. Amplification targeted TCR beta CDR3 regions from RNA transcripts. When the TCR CDR3 underwent first-round RT-PCR, the HTBI primer set was used. TCRdb called the multiplex PCR reads again in MiXCR, with one record for every CDR3 protein. The top ten clones hold over 15% of a sample with around 700,000 distinct CDR3 sequences, under 20% of them seen once.

The sample was blood. V usage is TRBV5-1 and J usage is TRBJ1-4; a weak D match, TRBD1 (6 bases). This receptor was obtained from a woman in her 50s with Graves' hyperthyroidism that later progressed to Graves' ophthalmopathy. The CDR3 protein is CASSFTARGSEKLFF. The CDR3 DNA follows: TGCGCCAGCAGCTTCACGGCCAGGGGTTCTGAAAAACTGTTTTTT.